This T cell receptor (beta chain) was identified during a study of blood T cell repertoires in COVID-19. Per the original methods: Estimated nucleated cell counts came from reference gene primer amplification. Sequencing used immunoSEQ multiplex PCR; TCRdb keeps in-frame clones, though not all of them. Clone size and the V and J calls come from that table; the DNA yielded D and trimming. The sample yields 200,000 to 250,000 clones, 88% seen once. Germline lookup yields CDR1 ENHRY and CDR2 SYGVKD. Trimming pared 5 bases from V and 5 bases from J, leaving 16 bases between. The length of the CDR3 is 16 residues.

This TCR was recovered from a man younger than 30 with active or convalescent COVID-19. The chain recombines TRBV10-3 with TRBJ1-6; possibly TRBD1 for D (6 bases). The sequenced material came from peripheral blood. The CDR3 reads CAISTGGGADNSPLHF. CDR3 DNA sequence: TGTGCCATCAGTACTGGGGGGGGCGCCGATAATTCACCCCTCCACTTT.